This T cell receptor beta chain was captured by sequencing in a study of T cell responses to AZD1222 COVID-19 vaccine. Broader study findings: CD4 TCRs covered the whole spike, strongest at regions 160-218 and 743-854. The study reported that nearly half of spike-specific TCRs target unmutated variant regions. Donors skewed white British and female; clonal diversity was possibly underestimated. Recipients of AZD1222 seropositive at baseline numbered only 5 or 6.

Clones were sequenced by immunoSEQ multiplex PCR, and TCRdb holds only the in-frame ones, with some missing. The sample shows around 170,000 clones, about nine tenths of them seen only once. The V end was cut by 0 bases, the J end by 3 bases, with 8 bases between. There are 14 residues in the CDR3. Looked up from germline, CDR1 is MNHEY and CDR2 is SVGAGI. Notes on this clone: Its antigen is unknown.

The material sequenced was peripheral blood, taken on day 0 of AZD1222 vaccination. This clonotype was sampled from an adult in good health. The chain carries TRBV6-5 and TRBJ1-2; no reliable D call. In DNA form, the CDR3 reads TGTGCCAGCAGTTACTCGACACAGCACTATGGCTACACCTTC. Residues: CASSYSTQHYGYTF.